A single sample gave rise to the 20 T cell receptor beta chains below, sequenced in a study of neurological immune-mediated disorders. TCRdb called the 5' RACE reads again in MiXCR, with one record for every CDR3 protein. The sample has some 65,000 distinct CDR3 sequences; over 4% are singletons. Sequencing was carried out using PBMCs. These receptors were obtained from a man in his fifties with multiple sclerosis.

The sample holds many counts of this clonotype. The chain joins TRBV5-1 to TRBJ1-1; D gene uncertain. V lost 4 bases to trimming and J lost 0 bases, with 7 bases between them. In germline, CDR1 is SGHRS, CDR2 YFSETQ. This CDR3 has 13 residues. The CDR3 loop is CASSPNLNTEAFF. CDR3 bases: TGCGCCAGCAGCCCTAACTTGAACACTGAAGCTTTCTTT.

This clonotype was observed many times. The CDR3 DNA is TGTGCCAGCAGCGTAGGAAGCGGGGGGGCCCGGGAGACCCAGTACTTC. It codes for CASSVGSGGARETQYF. The rearrangement uses TRBV9 and TRBJ2-5; 10 nucleotides align to TRBD2. The CDR3 extends over 16 amino acids. Germline CDR1 is SGDLS and CDR2 is YYNGEE. The J segment lost 5 bases and the V segment lost 0 bases, leaving 7 bases of the junction unmatched. The full variable domain, in which reference TRBV9 and TRBJ2-5 provide the parts outside the CDR3, is DSGVTQTPKHLITATGQRVTLRCSPRSGDLSVYWYQQSLDQGLQFLIQYYNGEERAKGNILERFSAQQFPDLHSELNLSSLELGDSALYFCASSVGSGGARETQYFGPGTRLLVL.

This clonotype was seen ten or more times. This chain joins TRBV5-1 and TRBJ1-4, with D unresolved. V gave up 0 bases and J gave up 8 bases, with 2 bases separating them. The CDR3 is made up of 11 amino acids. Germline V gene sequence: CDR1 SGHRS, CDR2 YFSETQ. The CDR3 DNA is TGCGCCAGCAGCTTGGGAGAAAAACTGTTTTTT. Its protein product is CASSLGEKLFF.

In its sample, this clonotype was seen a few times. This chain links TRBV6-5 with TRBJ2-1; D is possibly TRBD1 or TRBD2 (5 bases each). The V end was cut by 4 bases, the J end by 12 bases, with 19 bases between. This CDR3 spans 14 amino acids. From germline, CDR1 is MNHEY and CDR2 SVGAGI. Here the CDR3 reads CASSSRGYLSGQFF. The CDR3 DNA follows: TGTGCCAGCAGTTCACGGGGCTACTTGTCGGGGCAGTTCTTC.

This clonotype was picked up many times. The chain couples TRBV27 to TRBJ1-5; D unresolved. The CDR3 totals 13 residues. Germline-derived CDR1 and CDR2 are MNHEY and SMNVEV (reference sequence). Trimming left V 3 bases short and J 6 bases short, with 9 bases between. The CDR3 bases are TGTGCCAGCAGTTTCCCGGAGGGTCAGCCCCAGCATTTT. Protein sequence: CASSFPEGQPQHF.

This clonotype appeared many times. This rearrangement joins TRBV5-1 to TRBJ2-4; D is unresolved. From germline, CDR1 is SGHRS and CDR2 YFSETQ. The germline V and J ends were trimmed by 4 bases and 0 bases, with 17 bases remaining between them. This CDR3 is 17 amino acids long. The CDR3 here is CASSIDPDRLAKNIQYF. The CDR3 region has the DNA TGCGCCAGCAGCATAGACCCTGATAGACTAGCCAAAAACATTCAGTACTTC.

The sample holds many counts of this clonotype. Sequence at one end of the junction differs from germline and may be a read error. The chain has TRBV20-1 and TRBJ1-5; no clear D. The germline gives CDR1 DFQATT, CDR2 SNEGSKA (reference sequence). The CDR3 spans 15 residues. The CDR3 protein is CSASLSTGGNQPQNF. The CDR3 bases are TGCAGTGCTTCCCTGTCAACTGGTGGCAATCAGCCCCAGAATTTT.

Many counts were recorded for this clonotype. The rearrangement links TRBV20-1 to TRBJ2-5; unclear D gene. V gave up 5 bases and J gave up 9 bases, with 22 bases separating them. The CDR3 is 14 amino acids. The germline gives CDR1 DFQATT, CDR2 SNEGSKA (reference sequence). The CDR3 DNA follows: TGCAGTGCTGGCCCCCTGGCACTCCCGCAGGCCCAGTACTTC. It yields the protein CSAGPLALPQAQYF.

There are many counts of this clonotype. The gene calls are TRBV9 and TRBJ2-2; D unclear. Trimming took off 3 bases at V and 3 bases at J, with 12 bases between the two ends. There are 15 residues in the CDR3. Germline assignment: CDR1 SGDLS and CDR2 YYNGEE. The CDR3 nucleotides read TGTGCCAGCAGCGGACATCCCCACCACACCGGGGAGCTGTTTTTT. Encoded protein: CASSGHPHHTGELFF.

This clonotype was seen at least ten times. This CDR3 reads CASSSSKPGLAGKETQYF. The CDR3 DNA reads TGTGCCAGCAGCTCCTCCAAACCGGGACTAGCGGGCAAAGAGACCCAGTACTTC. This chain connects TRBV11-2 to TRBJ2-5, with TRBD2 matching over 12 bases. The CDR3 runs 18 residues. Germline V CDR1 and CDR2: SGHAT, FQNNGV. The J segment lost 3 bases and the V segment lost 4 bases, leaving 12 bases of the junction unmatched.

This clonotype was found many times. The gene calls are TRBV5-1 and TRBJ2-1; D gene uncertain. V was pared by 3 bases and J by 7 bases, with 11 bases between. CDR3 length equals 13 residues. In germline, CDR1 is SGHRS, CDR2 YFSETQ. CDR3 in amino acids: CASSSEGSNEQFF. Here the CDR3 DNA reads TGCGCCAGCAGCTCCGAAGGTTCGAATGAGCAGTTCTTC.

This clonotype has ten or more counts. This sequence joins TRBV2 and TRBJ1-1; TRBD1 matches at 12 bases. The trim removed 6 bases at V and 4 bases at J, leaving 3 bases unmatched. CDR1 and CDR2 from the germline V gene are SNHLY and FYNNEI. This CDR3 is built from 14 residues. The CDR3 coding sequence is TGTGCCAGCAGGGGACAGGGGGCCGTCACTGAAGCTTTCTTT. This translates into CASRGQGAVTEAFF. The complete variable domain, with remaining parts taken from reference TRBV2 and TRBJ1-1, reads EPEVTQTPSHQVTQMGQEVILRCVPISNHLYFYWYRQILGQKVEFLVSFYNNEISEKSEIFDDQFSVERPDGSNFTLKIRSTKLEDSAMYFCASRGQGAVTEAFFGQGTRLTVV.

Written as DNA, the CDR3 is TGCAGTGCTAGAGTAGGTCTTCGAAACACTGAAGCTTTCTTT. It translates to CSARVGLRNTEAFF. V is TRBV20-1 and J is TRBJ1-1; D is uncertain. The CDR3 has 14 amino acids. Germline CDR1 is DFQATT and CDR2 is SNEGSKA (reference sequence). V lost 1 base to trimming and J lost 2 bases, with 11 bases between them.

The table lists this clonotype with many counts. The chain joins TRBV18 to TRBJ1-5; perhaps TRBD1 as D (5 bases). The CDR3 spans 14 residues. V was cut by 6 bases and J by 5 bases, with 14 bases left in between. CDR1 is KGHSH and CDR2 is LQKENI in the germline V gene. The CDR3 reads CASSRGTGDQPQHF. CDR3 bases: TGTGCCAGCTCCCGCGGGACGGGAGATCAGCCCCAGCATTTT.

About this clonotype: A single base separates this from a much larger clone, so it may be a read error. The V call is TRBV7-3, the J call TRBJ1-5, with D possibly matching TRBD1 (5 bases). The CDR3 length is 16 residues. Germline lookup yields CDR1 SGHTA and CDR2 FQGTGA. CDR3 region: CASSYKVDSSNQPQNF. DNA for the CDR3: TGTGCCAGCAGCTACAAGGTTGACAGTAGCAATCAGCCCCAGAATTTT.

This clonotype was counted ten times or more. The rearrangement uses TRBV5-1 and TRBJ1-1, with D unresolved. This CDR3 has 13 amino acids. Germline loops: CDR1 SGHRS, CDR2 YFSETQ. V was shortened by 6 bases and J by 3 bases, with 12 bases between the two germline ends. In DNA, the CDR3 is TGCGCCAGCAACTCCAACCGTGACACTGAAGCTTTCTTT. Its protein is CASNSNRDTEAFF.

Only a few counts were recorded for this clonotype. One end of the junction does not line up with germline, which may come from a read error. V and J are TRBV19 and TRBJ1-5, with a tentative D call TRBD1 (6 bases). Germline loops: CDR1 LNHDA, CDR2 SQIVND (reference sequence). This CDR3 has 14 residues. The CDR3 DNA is TGTGCCAATACCCAAGGAACAGGGAATCAGCCCCAGAATTTT. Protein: CANTQGTGNQPQNF.

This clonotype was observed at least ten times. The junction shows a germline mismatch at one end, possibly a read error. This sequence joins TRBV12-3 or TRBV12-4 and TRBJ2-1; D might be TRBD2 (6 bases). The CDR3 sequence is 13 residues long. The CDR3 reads CASSLGLLGGIVF. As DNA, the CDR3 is TGTGCCAGCAGTTTAGGACTTCTGGGCGGGATCGTCTTC.

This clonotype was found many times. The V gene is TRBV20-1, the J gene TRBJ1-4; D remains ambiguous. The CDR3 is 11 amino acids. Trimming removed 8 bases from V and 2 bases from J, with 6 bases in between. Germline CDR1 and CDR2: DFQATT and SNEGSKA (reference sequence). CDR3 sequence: CSRQTNEKLFF. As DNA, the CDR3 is TGCAGTAGGCAGACTAATGAAAAACTGTTTTTT.

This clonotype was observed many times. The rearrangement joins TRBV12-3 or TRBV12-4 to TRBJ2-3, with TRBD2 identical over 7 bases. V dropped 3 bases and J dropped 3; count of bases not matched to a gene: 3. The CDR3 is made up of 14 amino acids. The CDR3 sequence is CASSFWRGTDTQYF. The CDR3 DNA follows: TGTGCCAGCAGTTTTTGGCGGGGGACAGATACGCAGTATTTT.